Presented here are 9 T cell receptor beta chains from one specimen sequenced in a study of T cells in Graves' hyperthyroidism and ophthalmopathy. Researchers took RNA transcripts and amplified the TCR beta CDR3 regions from them. In the first-round RT-PCR of the TCR CDR3, the HTBI primer set was used. MiXCR, run by TCRdb on the multiplex PCR reads, gives a single entry per CDR3 protein. This sample has approximately 370,000 distinct CDR3 sequences, with approximately 18% found just once. The sample consisted of blood. Receptors were obtained from a woman aged 25 to 39 with Graves' hyperthyroidism that later progressed to Graves' ophthalmopathy.

This clonotype appeared a single time. The rearrangement links TRBV24-1 to TRBJ2-1; 9 bases map to TRBD2. Germline loops: CDR1 KGHDR, CDR2 SFDVKD. The CDR3 has 16 residues. With 2 bases clipped from V and 6 bases from J, the junction kept 7 bases outside the gene matches. CDR3 loop: CATSDSPMTSGNEQFF. The CDR3, as DNA: TGTGCCACCAGTGATTCGCCGATGACTAGCGGCAATGAGCAGTTCTTC.

The J gene is TRBJ2-7, the V gene TRBV3-1, with TRBD2 identical over 8 bases. This CDR3 is built from 14 residues. Germline lookup yields CDR1 LGHDT and CDR2 YNNKEL (reference sequence). V shed 2 bases and J 0 bases; nucleotides not matched to a gene: 0. The CDR3 DNA reads TGTGCCAGCAGCCAAACTAGCGGCTCCTACGAGCAGTACTTC. Translating it yields CASSQTSGSYEQYF.

V is TRBV4-1 and J is TRBJ1-4; 9 bases fit TRBD1. Per the germline V gene, CDR1 is MGHRA and CDR2 is YSYEKL. The CDR3 has 15 residues. Trimming took 5 bases from V and 10 from J; bases not matched to a gene: 11. The CDR3 DNA follows: TGCGCCAGCAGCACCCCGGGACAGGGATTCGGAAAACTGTTTTTT. Encoded protein: CASSTPGQGFGKLFF.

This clonotype showed up many times. The genes are TRBV11-2 and TRBJ2-3; 7 positions match TRBD2. V shed 1 base and J 2 bases; nucleotides not matched to a gene: 3. This CDR3 is built from 15 residues. Germline CDR1 SGHAT, CDR2 FQNNGV. CDR3 in amino acids: CASSLVLADTDTQYF. In DNA, the CDR3 is TGTGCCAGCAGCTTAGTCCTAGCGGACACAGATACGCAGTATTTT.

This clonotype appeared many times. The chain links TRBV7-8 to TRBJ2-1; D is uncertain. The CDR3 has 13 amino acids. CDR1 is SGHVS, CDR2 FQNEAQ, per germline. V was trimmed by 1 base and J by 8 bases, leaving 9 bases between them. The CDR3 bases are TGTGCCAGCAGCTTAGTCATCGTGGATGAGCAGTTCTTC. This sequence encodes CASSLVIVDEQFF. The complete variable domain, with remaining parts taken from reference TRBV7-8 and TRBJ2-1, reads GAGVSQSPRYKVAKRGQDVALRCDPISGHVSLFWYQQALGQGPEFLTYFQNEAQLDKSGLPSDRFFAERPEGSVSTLKIQRTQQEDSAVYLCASSLVIVDEQFFGPGTRLTVL.

This clonotype has at least ten counts. The CDR3 reads CASSLLQGMRETQYF. The CDR3 nucleotides read TGTGCCAGCAGTCTCCTACAGGGGATGCGGGAGACCCAGTACTTC. The V and J genes are TRBV12-3 or TRBV12-4 and TRBJ2-5; the match to TRBD1 covers 7 bases. The CDR3 is 15 amino acids. Trimming took 5 bases from V and 5 from J; bases not matched to a gene: 11.

This clonotype was observed at least ten times. CDR3 nucleotide sequence: TGCGCCAGCAGCTTGGGGGGGCGAACAGGGGCCGGAGAGACCCAGTACTTC. Protein: CASSLGGRTGAGETQYF. J is TRBJ2-5 and V is TRBV5-1, with 7 bases identical to TRBD1. J gave up 4 bases and V 0 bases, and 12 bases lay outside the gene matches. Germline values: CDR1 SGHRS, CDR2 YFSETQ. The CDR3 has 17 amino acids.

CDR3 in DNA: TGTGCCAGTAGTACCCTACAAGGGGTCAACACCGGGGAGCTGTTTTTT. It yields the protein CASSTLQGVNTGELFF. The chain links TRBV19 to TRBJ2-2, with a tentative D call TRBD1 (5 bases). Per the germline V gene, CDR1 is LNHDA and CDR2 is SQIVND (reference sequence). This CDR3 is 16 amino acids long. The V and J ends lost 4 bases and 2 bases respectively, with 14 bases between them.

This clonotype was seen ten or more times. This chain connects TRBV30 to TRBJ2-5, with 10 bases matching TRBD2. V shed 0 bases, J shed 5 bases, and the junction held 3 bases outside the gene matches. The CDR3 covers 14 residues. The V gene's germline CDR1 is GTSNPN and CDR2 SVGIG (reference sequence). The chain's CDR3 is CAWSVLAGRETQYF. The CDR3 bases are TGTGCCTGGAGTGTACTAGCGGGAAGGGAGACCCAGTACTTC.